This T cell receptor (beta chain) appears in the sequencing data of a study of cytomegalovirus exposure and HLA in healthy donors (dated by TCRdb to about 2017). Looking at the study overall: An earlier analysis of several hundred of the donors reported about 280 Gb of sequence data and 100 million to 120 million unique TCR beta sequences obtained from about 170 million T cells. All discovery cohort repertoires had been generated using a single sequencing platform. In a later analysis, previously published TCR beta repertoires from more than 500 donors were re-analyzed and high-resolution HLA genotyping was added so that TCR occurrence patterns could be studied. A later genetic analysis took genome-wide SNP genotypes for 398 of the 666 donors and used that subset as a discovery cohort. Donor age, sex, ethnicity and CMV serostatus were collected together with the repertoire data. Among roughly 400 genotyped donors of the cohort, an average of approximately 220,000 unique TCR beta nucleotide sequences was sequenced per donor, of which approximately 19% were non-productive. Rather than using new phenotypic data, the later analysis identified candidate immune exposures from TCR beta sequences and from how often those sequences occurred across donors. An earlier analysis of fewer than 750 of the donors used high-throughput TCR beta sequencing to judge whether each TCR beta V gene segment behaved as functional or pseudogenic. Both class I and class II loci were covered by HLA typing, at four-digit resolution. The aim of the study was to test whether cataloging public T cell receptors could identify signatures of past pathogen exposure. The genetic ancestry cluster associated with self-reported Caucasian donors included roughly four fifths of the 350 to 500 genotyped donors. The study profiled the T cell repertoires of about 640 subjects by immunosequencing and related them to cytomegalovirus serostatus. Roughly 300 gigabases of sequencing data and around 80 million unique TCR sequences made up an early release that covered roughly 670 HLA-typed donors. The study combined high-throughput TCR immunosequencing, statistical association of individual TCRs with disease status, and machine learning to predict cytomegalovirus infection status. Roughly 5 DR-DQ haplotypes were handled as single units for association and clustering, since linkage in the cohort was strong. The number of donors typed differed by locus, with 629-630 for A, B, C, DRB1 and DQB1, 522 for DQA1, approximately 580 for DPA1, and 400 to 490 for DPB1. A separate validation cohort of 100 to 150 different subjects was used in addition to the roughly 700-subject first cohort. Findings and caveats that apply to the study as a whole: The presence/absence analyses assumed that sequencing depth was roughly uniform across donors, and that assumption may not be true. A later analysis found that most CMV-associated TCR beta chains appeared HLA-restricted, with HLA associations seemingly driven largely by CMV exposure. The study gave a list of some 150 TCR beta chains associated with cytomegalovirus. Cytomegalovirus status was reported to be diagnosed by the classifier with high specificity and sensitivity in both the original and validation cohorts. A further reported finding was that TCR beta sequences accurately predicted the HLA-A and HLA-B alleles for most subjects in the first cohort. Only TCR beta chains were sequenced in this cohort, and the absence of alpha or paired-chain data limited detectable features. A later analysis associated about 17,000 TCR beta sequences with specific HLA alleles at a false discovery rate of 0.05. The 87-base-pair reads could not distinguish some IMGT-functional V segments, including TRBV6-2 and TRBV6-3, so those segments were excluded. Because HLA typing was missing for some donors at each locus, association tests included only the typed subset. A few of the identified cytomegalovirus-associated TCR beta chains were confirmed in vitro to be specific for cytomegalovirus antigens. In a later analysis, the rate of TCR association differed among HLA loci, with DRB1 alleles having the most associated TCRs and HLA-C alleles having the fewest. A later genetic analysis associated a missense DCLRE1C variant with V-gene and J-gene trimming of TCR beta chains, and an independent cohort replicated the association. In a later genetic analysis, fewer N-insertions in productive TCRs were reported among donors in an Asian-associated ancestry cluster than the roughly 700-donor mean. The sequencing pipeline was judged likely to have produced a cluster of highly shared sequence variants as a technical artifact. The earlier analysis of fewer than 750 of the donors excluded roughly 17 rarely observed V segments, including chromosome 9 orphons, because counts were too low. The only immune exposure information available for the cohort was CMV serostatus. Most TCR sequences were observed very rarely across donors, whereas some public TCRs were present in many individuals. Several of the top co-occurrence clusters appeared to be linked to parvovirus B19, influenza, CMV and Epstein-Barr virus, according to a later analysis. Assigning TCR associations to individual alleles was difficult when HLA alleles, especially DR and DQ, strongly co-occurred. Compared with equally common non-associated chains, HLA-associated TCR beta chains in a later analysis were more clonally expanded and had lower generation probabilities. Correlated functional status among segregating V segments might reflect linkage disequilibrium, but an unknown experimental factor could not be ruled out. It was suggested by the authors that the approach could potentially be generalized to other disease states and immunological phenotypes. An earlier analysis of some 560 of the donors showed that most TCR beta V segments appeared in productive rearrangements either about 87% or about 30% of the time, which broadly matched IMGT annotations.

The library came from the immunoSEQ multiplex PCR assay. A mixture of 60 forward primers for TCR Vbeta segments and 13 reverse primers for TCR Jbeta segments was used in the multiplex PCR. A multiplex PCR assay on genomic DNA amplified the CDR3 region of rearranged TCR beta genes. Amplified TCR beta libraries were sequenced as 87-base-pair reads on the Illumina HiSeq System. The original methods were these. A later analysis counted about 80 million unique TCR beta chains across the 550 to 800 repertoires, and around 9.9 million of these chains were shared by at least two donors. Raw reads were error-corrected and collapsed into unique sequences by a nearest-neighbor algorithm in which closely related sequences were merged to remove PCR and sequencing errors. Alignment of CDR3 sequences to IMGT reference sequences was used to assign V, D and J gene segments. For a sequence to be retained, at least a six-nucleotide match to both a V gene segment and a J gene segment was required. Rearrangements were classified as productive when the CDR3 lacked stop codons and remained in frame with V and J, and all other rearrangements were classified as non-productive. Following IMGT convention, CDR3 was defined as the stretch from the second conserved V-encoded cysteine up to the conserved J-encoded phenylalanine. The earlier analysis of around 640 of the donors excluded sequences that lacked an unambiguous match to a single V gene segment. In an earlier analysis of roughly 500 of the donors, V segments were called functional above 56.7% productive rearrangements and were called segregating when the between-donor standard deviation exceeded 5%. A statistical classification framework was developed to diagnose cytomegalovirus status using the catalog of TCR beta chain sequences. In a later analysis, TCR nucleotide sequences were compared against IMGT/GENE-DB human TR gene sequences so that V and J genes could be assigned. In a later analysis, CDR3 sequences and most-parsimonious VDJ recombination scenarios were assigned using the TCRdist pipeline. In a later analysis, every TCR beta chain was defined by the combination of its CDR3 amino acid sequence and its V-gene family, and reads without a unique V-gene family were dropped. To address suspected cross-contamination and a sequencing artifact, a later analysis removed around 590 highly shared, low-generation-probability nucleotide sequences. For each public chain, a later analysis derived a clonal expansion index from normalized ranks of inferred template counts within each repertoire. Generation probabilities in a later analysis came from a VDJ recombination model fitted to out-of-frame rearrangements, and those results were checked against IGoR. In a later analysis, TCR-TCR, TCR-HLA and TCR-CMV co-occurrence was scored with hypergeometric tests, and a repertoire-size bias correction was applied to TCR pairs. In a later analysis, false discovery rates were estimated by permuting HLA or CMV assignments 20 times. A later analysis grouped co-occurring TCRs with DBSCAN, adding TCRdist sequence similarity when clustering within HLA-allele-positive subsets. For co-occurrence clustering, repertoires with fewer than 30,000 or more than 120,000 public chains were excluded, along with five repertoires with anomalous nucleotide sharing. Here the immuneACCESS table is served through TCRdb, limited to in-frame sequences with V and J called. Missing clones are a known gap in these copies; in checked studies unresolved V genes cover under half, and the rest lacks a known reason. V and J calls and clone size are copied from that table; D and trimming were computed from the DNA. This sample comprises 150,000 or so clones, roughly 79% of them detected only once. The top ten clones comprise 2.5% to 3% of the sample.

A single count supports this clone. Its target antigen remains unknown. Per-nucleotide qualities are absent, and no much larger clonotype sits a single base away. The CDR3 runs 16 residues from the cysteine to the phenylalanine. Just CDR3 DNA is preserved here, 48 bases in frame from base 1. Per the germline V gene (reference sequence), WNHNN is the CDR1 and SYGVQD is the CDR2. V trim: 4 bases; J trim: 1 base; unmatched bases: 6. The cohort comprised some 700 healthy bone marrow donors. At the time of sampling, every cohort member was nominally healthy, though immune exposures that went unrecorded were likely present. The donor tested CMV seronegative, placing the donor among the 350 to 400 seronegative members of the cohort. Every donor gave a peripheral blood sample, and the peripheral blood mononuclear cells from that sample were used for TCR beta sequencing. Genomic DNA extraction from the blood cell samples was performed with the Qiagen DNeasy Blood Extraction Kit.

Sequenced: PBMCs. The receptor's source is a man aged 18-30 years in good health and CMV-seronegative. The sequence joins TRBV10-1 to TRBJ2-5, with TRBD2 identical over 10 junction bases. DNA sequence: TGCGCCAGCAGTGCTAGCGGGGGAAGACGCCAAGAGACCCAGTACTTC. It encodes CASSASGGRRQETQYF.